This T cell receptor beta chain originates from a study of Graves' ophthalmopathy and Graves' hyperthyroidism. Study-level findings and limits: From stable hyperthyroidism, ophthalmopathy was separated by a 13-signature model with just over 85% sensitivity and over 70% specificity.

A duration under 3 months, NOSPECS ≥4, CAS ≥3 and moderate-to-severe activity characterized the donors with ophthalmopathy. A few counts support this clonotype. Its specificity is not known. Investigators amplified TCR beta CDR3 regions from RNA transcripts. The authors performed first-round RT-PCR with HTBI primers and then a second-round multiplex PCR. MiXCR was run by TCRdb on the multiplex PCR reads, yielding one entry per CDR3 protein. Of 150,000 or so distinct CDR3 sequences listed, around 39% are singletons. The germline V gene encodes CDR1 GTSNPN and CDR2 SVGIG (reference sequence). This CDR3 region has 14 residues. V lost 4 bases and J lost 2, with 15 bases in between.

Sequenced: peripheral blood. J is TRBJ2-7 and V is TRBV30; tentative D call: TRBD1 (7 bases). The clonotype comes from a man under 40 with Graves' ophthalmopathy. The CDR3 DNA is TGTGCCTGGATCCGCGGGACAGATGCCTACGAGCAGTACTTC. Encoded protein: CAWIRGTDAYEQYF.